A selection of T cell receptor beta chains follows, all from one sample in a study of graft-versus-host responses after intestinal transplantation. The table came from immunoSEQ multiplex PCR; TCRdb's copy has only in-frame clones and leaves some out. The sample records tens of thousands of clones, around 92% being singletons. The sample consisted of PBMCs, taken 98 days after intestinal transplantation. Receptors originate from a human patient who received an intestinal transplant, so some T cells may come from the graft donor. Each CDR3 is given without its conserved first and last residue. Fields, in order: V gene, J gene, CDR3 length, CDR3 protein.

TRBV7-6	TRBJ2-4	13	ASSAGVAGPNIQY
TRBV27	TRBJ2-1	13	ASSLSELANNEQF
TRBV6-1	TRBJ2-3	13	ASSFWTSLTDTQY
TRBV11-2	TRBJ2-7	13	ASSLTGTGAYEQY
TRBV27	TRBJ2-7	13	ASSLYQRETYEQY
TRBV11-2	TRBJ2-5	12	ASSLTGTQETQY
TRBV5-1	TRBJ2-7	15	ASSFSFAGLTIYEQY
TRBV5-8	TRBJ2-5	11	ASKVRRAETQY
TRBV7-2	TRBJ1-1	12	ASSLGRVSTEAF
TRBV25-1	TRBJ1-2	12	ASSSHGGTYGYT
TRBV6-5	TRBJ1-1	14	ASSSPRDRGNTEAF